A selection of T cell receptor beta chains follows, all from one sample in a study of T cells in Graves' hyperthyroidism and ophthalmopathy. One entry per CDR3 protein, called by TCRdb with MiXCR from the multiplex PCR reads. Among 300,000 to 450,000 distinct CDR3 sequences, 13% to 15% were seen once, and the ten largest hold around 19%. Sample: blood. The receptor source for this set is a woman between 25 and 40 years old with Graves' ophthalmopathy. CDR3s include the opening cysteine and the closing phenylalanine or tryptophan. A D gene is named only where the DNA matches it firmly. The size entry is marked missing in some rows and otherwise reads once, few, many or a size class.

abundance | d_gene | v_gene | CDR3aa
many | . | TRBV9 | CASSASLGEYEQYF
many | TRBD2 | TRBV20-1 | CSGLAKNNEQFF
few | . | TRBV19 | CASSKRGTEQHGYTF
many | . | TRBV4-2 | CASSQLMTSVSDTQYF
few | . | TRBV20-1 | CSARDRGNSGANVLTF
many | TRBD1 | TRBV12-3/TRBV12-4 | CASTFRILTGGAAGYTF
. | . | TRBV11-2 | CASSLEDYQIDTDTQYF
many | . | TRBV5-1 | CASSLEVFKGPSYNEQFF
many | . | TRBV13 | CASSFKNFEKLFF
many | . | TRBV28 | CASRKVGAVQPQHF
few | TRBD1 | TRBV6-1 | CATYRGPYRNEKLFF
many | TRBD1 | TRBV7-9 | CASSPLTGGWSEQFF
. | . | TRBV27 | CASALGGGLGTEAFF
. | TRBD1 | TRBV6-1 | CATRTTTTGAYEQYF
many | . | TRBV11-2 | CASSPPRKWGWQKWETQYF
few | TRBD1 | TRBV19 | CASSILDRDNQPQHF
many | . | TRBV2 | CASSELIGGYQPQHF
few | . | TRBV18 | CASSPNRLGVRTEAFF
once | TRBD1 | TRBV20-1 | CSARQGARRETQYF
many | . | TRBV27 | CASSKRVDNTEAFF
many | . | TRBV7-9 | CASSLAVGAGLETQYF
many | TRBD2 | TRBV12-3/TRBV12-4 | CASRLAGGGTETQYF
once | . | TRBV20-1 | CSAGEDRADTQYF
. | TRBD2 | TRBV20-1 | CSVARGVGDEQFF
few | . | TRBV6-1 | CASSEDSLTRITDTQYF
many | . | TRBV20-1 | CSASHPRSRLGHEQFF
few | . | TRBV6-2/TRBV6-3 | CASSYSSSTDTQYF
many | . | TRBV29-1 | CSVEGGGVAYGYTF
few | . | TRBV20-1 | CSARDGRGNYGYTF
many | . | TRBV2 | CATPEGMPEYGYTF
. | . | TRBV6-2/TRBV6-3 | CASNPGPDIGYGYTF
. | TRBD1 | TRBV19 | CASSWAHRGSDEQFF
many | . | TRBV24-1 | CATSDSGATRHEQFF
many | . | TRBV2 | CASSEAPSPYNEQFF
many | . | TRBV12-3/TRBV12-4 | CASSSWGRDTQYF
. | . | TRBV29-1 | CSVESWGLDGYTF
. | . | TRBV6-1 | CASSELRQFF
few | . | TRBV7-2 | CASSLDRGLQETQYF
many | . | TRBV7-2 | CASSLARGTANTGELFF
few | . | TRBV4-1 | CASSQGGGPAYEQYF
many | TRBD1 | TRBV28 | CASSSPTGYQETQYF
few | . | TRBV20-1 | CSARADSQQTQYF
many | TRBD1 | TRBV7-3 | CASSLTRDSQETQYF
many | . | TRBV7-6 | CASSLVGKLNTEAFF
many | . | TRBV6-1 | CASRQTGSSYEQYF
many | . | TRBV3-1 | CASSQEFWGDWGKRRNTEAFF
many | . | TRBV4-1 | CASSQYDPSNTEAFF
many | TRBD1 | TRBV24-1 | CATSDITGGHEQFF
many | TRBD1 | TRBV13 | CASSRRTGYSLGYTF
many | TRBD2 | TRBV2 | CASKTSGGLTQETQYF
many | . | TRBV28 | CASKYSGGVYGYTF
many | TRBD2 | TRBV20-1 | CSARDPGLAWYEQYF
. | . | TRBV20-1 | CSASGGGGFTEAFF
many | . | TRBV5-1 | CASSSPGANVLTF
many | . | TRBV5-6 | CASSLGVRNEQFF
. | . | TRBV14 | CASSPWTVTTSGANVLTF
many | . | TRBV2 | CASSDSTEEYYNEQFF
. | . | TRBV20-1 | CSASTRSQETQYF
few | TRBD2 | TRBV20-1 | CSARLAGGVGQETQYF
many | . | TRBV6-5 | CASSYSQRGEQFF